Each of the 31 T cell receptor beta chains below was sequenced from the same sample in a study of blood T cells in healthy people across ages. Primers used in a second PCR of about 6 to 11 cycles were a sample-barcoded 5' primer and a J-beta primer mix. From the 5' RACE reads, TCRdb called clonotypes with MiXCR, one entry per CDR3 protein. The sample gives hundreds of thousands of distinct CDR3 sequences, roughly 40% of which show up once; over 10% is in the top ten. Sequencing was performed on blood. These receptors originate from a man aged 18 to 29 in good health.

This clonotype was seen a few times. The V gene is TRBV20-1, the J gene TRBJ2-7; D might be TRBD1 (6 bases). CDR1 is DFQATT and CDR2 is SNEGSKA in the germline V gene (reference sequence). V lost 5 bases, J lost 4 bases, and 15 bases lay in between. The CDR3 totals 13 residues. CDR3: CSAPTGQMYEQYF. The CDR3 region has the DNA TGCAGTGCTCCCACAGGGCAAATGTACGAGCAGTACTTC.

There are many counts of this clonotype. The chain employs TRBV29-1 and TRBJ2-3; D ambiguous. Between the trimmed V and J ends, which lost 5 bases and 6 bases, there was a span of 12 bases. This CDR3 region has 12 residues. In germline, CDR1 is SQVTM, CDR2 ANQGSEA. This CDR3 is CSVCPSVDTQYF. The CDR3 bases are TGCAGCGTTTGCCCCTCCGTGGATACGCAGTATTTT.

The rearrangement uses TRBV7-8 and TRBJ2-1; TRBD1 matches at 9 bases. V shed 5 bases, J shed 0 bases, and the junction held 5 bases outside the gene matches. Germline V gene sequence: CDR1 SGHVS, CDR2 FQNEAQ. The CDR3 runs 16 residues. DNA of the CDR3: TGTGCCAGCAGCAGAGGACAGGGGAGCTCCTACAATGAGCAGTTCTTC. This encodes CASSRGQGSSYNEQFF.

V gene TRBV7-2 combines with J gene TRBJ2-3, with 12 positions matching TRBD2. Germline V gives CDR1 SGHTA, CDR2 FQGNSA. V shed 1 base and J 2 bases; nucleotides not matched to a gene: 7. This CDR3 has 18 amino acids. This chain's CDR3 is CASSLVSASGGDTDTQYF. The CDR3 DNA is TGTGCCAGCAGCTTAGTCTCGGCTAGCGGGGGGGACACAGATACGCAGTATTTT.

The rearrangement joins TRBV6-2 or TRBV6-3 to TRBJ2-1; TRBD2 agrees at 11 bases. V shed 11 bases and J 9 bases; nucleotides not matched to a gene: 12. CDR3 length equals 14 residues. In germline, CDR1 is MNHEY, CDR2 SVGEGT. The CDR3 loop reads CACIGSGGATEQFF. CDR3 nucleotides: TGTGCCTGCATAGGTAGCGGGGGGGCGACTGAGCAGTTCTTC.

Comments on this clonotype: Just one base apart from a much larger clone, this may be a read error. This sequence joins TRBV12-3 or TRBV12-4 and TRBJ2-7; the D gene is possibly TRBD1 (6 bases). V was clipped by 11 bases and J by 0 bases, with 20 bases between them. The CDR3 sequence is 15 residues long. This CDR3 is CAGTLEQGPSYEQYF. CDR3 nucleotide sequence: TGTGCCGGCACCCTTGAACAGGGTCCCTCCTACGAGCAGTACTTC.

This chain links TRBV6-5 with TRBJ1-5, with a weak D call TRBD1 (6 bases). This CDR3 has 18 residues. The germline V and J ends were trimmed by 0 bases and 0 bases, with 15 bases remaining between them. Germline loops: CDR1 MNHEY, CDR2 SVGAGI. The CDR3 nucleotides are TGTGCCAGCAGTTACTCGGTCAGGGGTGGTTATAGCAATCAGCCCCAGCATTTT. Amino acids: CASSYSVRGGYSNQPQHF.

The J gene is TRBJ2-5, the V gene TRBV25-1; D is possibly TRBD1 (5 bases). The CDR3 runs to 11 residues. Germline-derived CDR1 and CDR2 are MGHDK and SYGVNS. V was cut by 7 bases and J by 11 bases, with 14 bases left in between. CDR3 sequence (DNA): TGTGCCAGCACCCAAGGGGATGAGCAGTACTTC. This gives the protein CASTQGDEQYF.

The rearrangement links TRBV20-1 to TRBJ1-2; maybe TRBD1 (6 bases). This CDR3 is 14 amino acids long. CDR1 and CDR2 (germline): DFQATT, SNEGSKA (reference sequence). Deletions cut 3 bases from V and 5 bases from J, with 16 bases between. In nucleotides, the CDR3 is TGCAGTGCTAGGAGGCCTAACAGGGATTATGGCTACACCTTC. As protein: CSARRPNRDYGYTF.

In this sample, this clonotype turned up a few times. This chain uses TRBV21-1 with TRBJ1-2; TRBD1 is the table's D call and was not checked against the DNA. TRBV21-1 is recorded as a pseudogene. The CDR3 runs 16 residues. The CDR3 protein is CASSKGLDRANYGYTF. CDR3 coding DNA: TGTGCCAGCAGCAAAGGTTTAGACAGGGCTAACTATGGCTACACCTTC.

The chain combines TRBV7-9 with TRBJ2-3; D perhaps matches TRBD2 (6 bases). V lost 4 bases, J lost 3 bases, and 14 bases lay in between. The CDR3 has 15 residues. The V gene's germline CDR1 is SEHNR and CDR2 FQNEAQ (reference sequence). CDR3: CASSSDRDFTDTQYF. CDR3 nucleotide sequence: TGTGCCAGCAGCTCGGATCGGGACTTTACAGATACGCAGTATTTT. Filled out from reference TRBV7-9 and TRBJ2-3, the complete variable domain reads DTGVSQNPRHKITKRGQNVTFRCDPISEHNRLYWYRQTLGQGPEFLTYFQNEAQLEKSRLLSDRFSAERPKGSFSTLEIQRTEQGDSAMYLCASSSDRDFTDTQYFGPGTRLTVL.

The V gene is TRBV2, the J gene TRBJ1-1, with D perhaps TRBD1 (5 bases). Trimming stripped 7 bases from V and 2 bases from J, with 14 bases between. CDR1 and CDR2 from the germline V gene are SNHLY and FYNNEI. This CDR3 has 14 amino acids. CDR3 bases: TGTGCCAGCACCAAGGGCAGGGCAAACACTGAAGCTTTCTTT. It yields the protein CASTKGRANTEAFF.

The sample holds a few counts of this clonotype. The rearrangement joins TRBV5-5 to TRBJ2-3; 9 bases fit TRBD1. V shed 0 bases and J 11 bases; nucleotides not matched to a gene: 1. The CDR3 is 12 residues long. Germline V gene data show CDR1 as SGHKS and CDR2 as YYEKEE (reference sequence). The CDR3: CASSLGTGVQYF. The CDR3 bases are TGTGCCAGCAGCTTGGGGACAGGGGTGCAGTATTTT. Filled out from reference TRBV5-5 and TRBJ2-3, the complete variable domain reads DAGVTQSPTHLIKTRGQQVTLRCSPISGHKSVSWYQQVLGQGPQFIFQYYEKEERGRGNFPDRFSARQFPNYSSELNVNALLLGDSALYLCASSLGTGVQYFGPGTRLTVL.

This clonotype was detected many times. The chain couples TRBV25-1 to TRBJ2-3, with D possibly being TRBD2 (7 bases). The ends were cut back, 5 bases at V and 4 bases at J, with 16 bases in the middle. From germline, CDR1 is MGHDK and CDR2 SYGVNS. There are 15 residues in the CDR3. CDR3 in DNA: TGTGCCAGCAGTCTGTATGGGGGGGGCCCAGATACGCAGTATTTT. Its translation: CASSLYGGGPDTQYF.

The CDR3 reads CSARDLGSRRAEAFF. The CDR3 nucleotides are TGCAGTGCTAGAGATCTCGGGAGTCGCAGGGCTGAAGCTTTCTTT. The chain links TRBV20-1 to TRBJ1-1, with a possible D match to TRBD1 (5 bases). V lost 0 bases and J 6 bases, leaving 17 bases between the germline ends. The germline gives CDR1 DFQATT, CDR2 SNEGSKA (reference sequence). The CDR3 is 15 residues long.

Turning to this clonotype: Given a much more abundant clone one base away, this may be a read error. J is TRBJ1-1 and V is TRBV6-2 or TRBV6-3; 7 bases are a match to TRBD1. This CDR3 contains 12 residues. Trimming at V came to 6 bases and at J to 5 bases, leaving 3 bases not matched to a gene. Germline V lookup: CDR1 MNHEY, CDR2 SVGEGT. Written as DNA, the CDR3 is TGTGCCAGCAGGTACAGGGGTACTGAAGCTTTCTTT. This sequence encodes CASRYRGTEAFF.

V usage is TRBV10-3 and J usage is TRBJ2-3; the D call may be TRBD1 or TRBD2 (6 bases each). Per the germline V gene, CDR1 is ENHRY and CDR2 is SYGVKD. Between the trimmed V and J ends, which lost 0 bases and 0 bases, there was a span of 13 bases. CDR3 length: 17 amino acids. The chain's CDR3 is CAISESPPGASTDTQYF. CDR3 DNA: TGTGCCATCAGTGAGTCTCCCCCGGGGGCCAGCACAGATACGCAGTATTTT.

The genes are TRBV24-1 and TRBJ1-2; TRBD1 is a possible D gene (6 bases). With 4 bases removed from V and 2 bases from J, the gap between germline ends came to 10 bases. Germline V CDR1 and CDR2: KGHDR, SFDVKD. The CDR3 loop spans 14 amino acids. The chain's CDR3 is CATSDRGQNYGYTF. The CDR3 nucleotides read TGTGCCACCAGTGACCGCGGACAGAACTATGGCTACACCTTC.

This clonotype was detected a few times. CDR3 sequence reads: CASSQETGTANTEAFF. The CDR3 nucleotides are TGCGCCAGCAGCCAGGAGACAGGGACGGCGAACACTGAAGCTTTCTTT. This rearrangement joins TRBV4-1 to TRBJ1-1, with 7 bases aligning to TRBD1. The germline V gene has CDR1 MGHRA and CDR2 YSYEKL. This CDR3 comprises 16 residues. V dropped 3 bases and J dropped 1; count of bases not matched to a gene: 8.

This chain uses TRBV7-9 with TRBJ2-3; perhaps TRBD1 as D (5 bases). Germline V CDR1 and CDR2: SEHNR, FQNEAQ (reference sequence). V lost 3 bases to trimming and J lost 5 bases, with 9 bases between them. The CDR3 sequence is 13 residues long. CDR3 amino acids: CASSFQGIDTQYF. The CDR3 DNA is TGTGCCAGCAGCTTTCAGGGCATAGATACGCAGTATTTT.

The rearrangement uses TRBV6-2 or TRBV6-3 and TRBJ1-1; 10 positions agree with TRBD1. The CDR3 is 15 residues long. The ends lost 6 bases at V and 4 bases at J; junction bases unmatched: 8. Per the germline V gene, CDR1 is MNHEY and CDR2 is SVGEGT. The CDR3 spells CASSKRQGASTEAFF. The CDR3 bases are TGTGCCAGCAGCAAGAGACAGGGGGCGAGCACTGAAGCTTTCTTT.

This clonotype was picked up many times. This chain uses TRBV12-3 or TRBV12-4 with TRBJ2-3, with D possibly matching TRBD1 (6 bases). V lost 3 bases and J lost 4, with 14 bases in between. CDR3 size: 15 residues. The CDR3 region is CASSFTTGMADTQYF. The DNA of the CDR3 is TGTGCCAGCAGTTTTACCACAGGGATGGCAGATACGCAGTATTTT.

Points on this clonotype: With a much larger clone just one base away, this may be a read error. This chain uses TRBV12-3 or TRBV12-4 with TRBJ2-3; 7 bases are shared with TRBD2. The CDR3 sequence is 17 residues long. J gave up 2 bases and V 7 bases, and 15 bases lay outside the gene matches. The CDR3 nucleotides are TGTGCCAGCACCGGCCTCGGCCTAGCGGTGGTCACAGATACGCAGTATTTT. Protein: CASTGLGLAVVTDTQYF.

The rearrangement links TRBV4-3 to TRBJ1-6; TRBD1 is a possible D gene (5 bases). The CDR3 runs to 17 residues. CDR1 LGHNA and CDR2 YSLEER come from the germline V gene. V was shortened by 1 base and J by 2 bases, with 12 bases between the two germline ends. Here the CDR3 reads CASSQGEGPTYNSPLHF. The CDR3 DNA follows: TGCGCCAGCAGCCAAGGGGAGGGGCCTACCTATAATTCACCCCTCCACTTT.

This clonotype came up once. The CDR3 loop is CASSFPGGYTF. CDR3 in DNA: TGTGCCAGCAGCTTTCCGGGTGGCTACACCTTC. The chain combines TRBV5-5 with TRBJ1-2; D uncertain. Germline CDR1 SGHKS, CDR2 YYEKEE (reference sequence). The V end lost 2 bases, the J end lost 7 bases, and 6 bases lay between the germline ends. The length of the CDR3 is 11 residues.

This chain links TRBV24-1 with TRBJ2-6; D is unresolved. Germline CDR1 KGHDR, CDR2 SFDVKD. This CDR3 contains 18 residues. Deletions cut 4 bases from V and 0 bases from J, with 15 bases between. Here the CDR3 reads CATSDSSSRSSGANVLTF. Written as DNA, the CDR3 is TGTGCCACCAGTGACTCGAGCTCTCGTTCCTCTGGGGCCAACGTCCTGACTTTC.

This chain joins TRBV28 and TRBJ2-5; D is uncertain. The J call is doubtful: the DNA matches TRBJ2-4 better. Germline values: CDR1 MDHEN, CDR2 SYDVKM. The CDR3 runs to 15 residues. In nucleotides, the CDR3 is TGTGCCAGCAGTTTATTGGGTATGGACAAAAACATTCAGTACTTC. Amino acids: CASSLLGMDKNIQYF.

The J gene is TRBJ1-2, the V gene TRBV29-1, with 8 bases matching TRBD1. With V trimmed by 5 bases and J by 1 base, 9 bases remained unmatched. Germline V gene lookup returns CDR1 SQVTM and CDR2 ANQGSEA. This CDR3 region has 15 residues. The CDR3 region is CSVRQGTSFNYGYTF. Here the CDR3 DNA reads TGCAGCGTTCGACAGGGGACTAGTTTTAACTATGGCTACACCTTC.

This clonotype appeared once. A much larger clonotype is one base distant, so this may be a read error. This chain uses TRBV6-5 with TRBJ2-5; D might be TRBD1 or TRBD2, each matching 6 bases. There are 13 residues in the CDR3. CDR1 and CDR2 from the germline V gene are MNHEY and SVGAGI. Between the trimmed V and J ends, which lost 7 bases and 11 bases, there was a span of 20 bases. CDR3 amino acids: CASTGRGEHEQYF. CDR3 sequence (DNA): TGTGCCAGCACCGGAAGGGGGGAACATGAGCAGTACTTC.

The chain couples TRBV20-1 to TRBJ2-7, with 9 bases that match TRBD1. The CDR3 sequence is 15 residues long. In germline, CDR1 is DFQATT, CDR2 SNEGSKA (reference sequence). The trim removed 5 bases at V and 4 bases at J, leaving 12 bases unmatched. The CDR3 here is CSASTGTGPYYEQYF. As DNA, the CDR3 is TGCAGTGCTTCAACCGGGACAGGGCCTTATTACGAGCAGTACTTC.

The DNA for the CDR3 is TGTGCCAGCAGTTTATCCACAGGGGGCAATGAGCAGTTCTTC. It codes for CASSLSTGGNEQFF. V is TRBV27 and J is TRBJ2-1; 8 bases are shared with TRBD1. The trim removed 0 bases at V and 6 bases at J, leaving 1 base unmatched. There are 14 residues in the CDR3. CDR1 is MNHEY, CDR2 SMNVEV, per germline (reference sequence).